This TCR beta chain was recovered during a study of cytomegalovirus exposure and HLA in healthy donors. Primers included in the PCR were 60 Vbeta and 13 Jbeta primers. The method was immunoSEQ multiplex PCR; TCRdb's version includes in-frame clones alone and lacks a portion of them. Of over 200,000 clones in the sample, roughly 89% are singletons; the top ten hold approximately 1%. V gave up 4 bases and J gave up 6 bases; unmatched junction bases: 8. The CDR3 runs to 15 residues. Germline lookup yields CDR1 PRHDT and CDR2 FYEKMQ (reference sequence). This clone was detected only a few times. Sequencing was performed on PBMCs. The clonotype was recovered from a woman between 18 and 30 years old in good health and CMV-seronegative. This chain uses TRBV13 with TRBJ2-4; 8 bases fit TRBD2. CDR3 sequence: CASSSRGGTGNIQYF. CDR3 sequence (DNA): TGTGCCAGCAGCTCCCGGGGGGGCACGGGAAACATTCAGTACTTC.